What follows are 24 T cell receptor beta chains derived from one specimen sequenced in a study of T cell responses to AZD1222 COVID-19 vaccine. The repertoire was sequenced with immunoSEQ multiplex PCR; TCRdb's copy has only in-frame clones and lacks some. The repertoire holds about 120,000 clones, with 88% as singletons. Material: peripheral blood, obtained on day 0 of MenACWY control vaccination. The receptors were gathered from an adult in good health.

CDR3: CASSYGLSYGYTF. The DNA of the CDR3 is TGTGCCAGCAGTTACGGGCTCTCCTATGGCTACACCTTC. The V call is TRBV6-5, the J call TRBJ1-2, with no clear D. Trimming took 2 bases from V and 4 from J, leaving 8 bases between them. The CDR3 spans 13 residues. Germline-derived CDR1 and CDR2 are MNHEY and SVGAGI.

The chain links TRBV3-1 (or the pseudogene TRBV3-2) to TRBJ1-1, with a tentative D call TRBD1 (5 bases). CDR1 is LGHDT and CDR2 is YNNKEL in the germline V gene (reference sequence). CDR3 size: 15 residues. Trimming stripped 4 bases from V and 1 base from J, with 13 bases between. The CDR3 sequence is CASSPVGQGNTEAFF. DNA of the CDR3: TGTGCCAGCAGCCCTGTTGGGCAGGGGAACACTGAAGCTTTCTTT.

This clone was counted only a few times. CDR3 sequence reads: CASSLGDLIRRNEQYF. In DNA, the CDR3 is TGCGCCAGCAGCTTGGGGGACCTCATAAGAAGAAACGAGCAGTACTTC. The chain recombines TRBV5-1 with TRBJ2-7, with D possibly called TRBD1 or TRBD2 (5 bases each). The V and J ends lost 0 bases and 5 bases respectively, with 18 bases between them. The CDR3 runs to 16 residues. Per the germline V gene, CDR1 is SGHRS and CDR2 is YFSETQ.

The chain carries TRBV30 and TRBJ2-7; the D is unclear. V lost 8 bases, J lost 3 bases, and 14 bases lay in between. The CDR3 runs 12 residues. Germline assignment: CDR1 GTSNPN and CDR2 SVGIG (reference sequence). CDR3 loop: CALEWRNYEQYF. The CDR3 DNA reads TGTGCCCTGGAATGGCGGAACTACGAGCAGTACTTC.

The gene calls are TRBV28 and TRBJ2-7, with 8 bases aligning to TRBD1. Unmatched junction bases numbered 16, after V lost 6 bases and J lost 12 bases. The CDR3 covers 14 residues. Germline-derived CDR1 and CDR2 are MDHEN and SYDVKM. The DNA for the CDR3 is TGTGCCAGCAGCCCGGACAGGGCCCGAGTAGCCCCGTACTTC. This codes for CASSPDRARVAPYF.

The CDR3: CASSLVPGGWETQYF. CDR3 DNA: TGCGCCAGCAGCTTGGTTCCAGGGGGCTGGGAGACCCAGTACTTC. This chain joins TRBV5-1 and TRBJ2-5; TRBD1 matches 8 bases. Germline-derived CDR1 and CDR2 are SGHRS and YFSETQ. The V and J ends lost 0 bases and 5 bases, in that order; junction bases with no gene match: 6. The CDR3 loop spans 15 amino acids.

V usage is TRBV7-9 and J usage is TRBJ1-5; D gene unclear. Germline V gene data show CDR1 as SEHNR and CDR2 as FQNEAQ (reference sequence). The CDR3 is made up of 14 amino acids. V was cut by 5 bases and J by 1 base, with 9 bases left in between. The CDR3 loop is CASSKGDSNQPQHF. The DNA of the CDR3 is TGTGCCAGCAGCAAAGGCGACAGCAATCAGCCCCAGCATTTT.

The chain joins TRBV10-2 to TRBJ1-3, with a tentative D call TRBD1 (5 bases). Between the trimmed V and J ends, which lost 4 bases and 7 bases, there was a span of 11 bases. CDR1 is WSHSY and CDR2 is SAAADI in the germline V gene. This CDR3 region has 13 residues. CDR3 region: CASSVGEGNTIYF. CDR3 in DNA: TGCGCCAGCAGTGTAGGGGAGGGCAACACCATATATTTT.

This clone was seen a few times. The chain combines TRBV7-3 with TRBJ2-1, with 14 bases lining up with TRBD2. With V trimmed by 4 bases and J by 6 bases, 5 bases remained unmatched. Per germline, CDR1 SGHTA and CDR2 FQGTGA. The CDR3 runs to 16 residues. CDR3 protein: CASSWTGTSGSNEQFF. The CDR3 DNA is TGTGCCAGCAGCTGGACCGGGACTAGCGGGAGCAATGAGCAGTTCTTC.

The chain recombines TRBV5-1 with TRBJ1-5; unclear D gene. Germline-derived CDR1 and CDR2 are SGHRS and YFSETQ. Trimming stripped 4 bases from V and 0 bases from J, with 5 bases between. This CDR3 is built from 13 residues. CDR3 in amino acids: CASSKNSNQPQHF. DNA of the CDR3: TGCGCCAGCAGCAAGAATAGCAATCAGCCCCAGCATTTT.

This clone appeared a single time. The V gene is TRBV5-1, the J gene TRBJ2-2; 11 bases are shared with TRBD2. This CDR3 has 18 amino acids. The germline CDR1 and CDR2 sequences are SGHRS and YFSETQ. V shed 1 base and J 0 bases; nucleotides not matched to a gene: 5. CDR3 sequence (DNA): TGCGCCAGCAGCTTGAGACTAGCGGGAACCGCGAACACCGGGGAGCTGTTTTTT. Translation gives CASSLRLAGTANTGELFF.

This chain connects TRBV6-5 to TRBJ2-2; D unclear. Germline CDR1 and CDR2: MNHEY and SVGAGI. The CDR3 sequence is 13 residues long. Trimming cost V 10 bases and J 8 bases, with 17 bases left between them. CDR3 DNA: TGTGCCACCAAACTCGCTGCACCAGGGGAGCTGTTTTTT. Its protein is CATKLAAPGELFF.

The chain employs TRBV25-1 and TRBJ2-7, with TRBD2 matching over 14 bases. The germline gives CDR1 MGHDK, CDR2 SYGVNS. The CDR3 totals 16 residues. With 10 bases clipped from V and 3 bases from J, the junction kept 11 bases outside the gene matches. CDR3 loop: CATQQGGLAGVYEQYF. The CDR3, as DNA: TGTGCCACCCAGCAGGGGGGACTAGCGGGAGTCTACGAGCAGTACTTC.

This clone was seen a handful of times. CDR3 sequence: CAWSVGNTGELFF. The DNA of the CDR3 is TGTGCCTGGAGTGTAGGGAACACCGGGGAGCTGTTTTTT. The chain recombines TRBV30 with TRBJ2-2; D is unclear. Trimming removed 0 bases from V and 1 base from J, with 3 bases in between. Germline CDR1 GTSNPN, CDR2 SVGIG (reference sequence). The CDR3 consists of 13 residues.

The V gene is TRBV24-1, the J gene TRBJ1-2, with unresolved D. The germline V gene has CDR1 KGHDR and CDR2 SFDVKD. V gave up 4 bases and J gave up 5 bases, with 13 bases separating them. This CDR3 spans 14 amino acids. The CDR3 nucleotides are TGTGCCACCAGTGACCCAATAAAGGGATATGGCTACACCTTC. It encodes CATSDPIKGYGYTF.

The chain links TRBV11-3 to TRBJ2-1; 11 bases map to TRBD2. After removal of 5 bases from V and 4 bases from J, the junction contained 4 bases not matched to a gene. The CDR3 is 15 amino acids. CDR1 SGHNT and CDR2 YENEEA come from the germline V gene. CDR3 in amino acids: CASSIGTSGYNEQFF. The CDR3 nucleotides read TGTGCCAGCAGCATCGGGACTAGCGGTTACAATGAGCAGTTCTTC.

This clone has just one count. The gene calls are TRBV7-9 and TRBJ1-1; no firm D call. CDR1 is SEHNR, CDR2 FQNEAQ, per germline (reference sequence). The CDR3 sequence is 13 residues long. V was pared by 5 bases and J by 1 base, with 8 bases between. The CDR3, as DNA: TGTGCCAGCAGCCGCGGCCCGAACACTGAAGCTTTCTTT. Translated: CASSRGPNTEAFF.

The CDR3 DNA sequence: TGTGCCAGCAGCTCCGGGACTAGCGGCACAGATACGCAGTATTTT. Encoded protein: CASSSGTSGTDTQYF. The rearrangement uses TRBV13 and TRBJ2-3, with TRBD2 matching over 10 bases. The CDR3 consists of 15 residues. The V segment lost 4 bases and the J segment 1 base; nucleotides outside the gene matches: 2. The germline CDR1 and CDR2 sequences are PRHDT and FYEKMQ (reference sequence).

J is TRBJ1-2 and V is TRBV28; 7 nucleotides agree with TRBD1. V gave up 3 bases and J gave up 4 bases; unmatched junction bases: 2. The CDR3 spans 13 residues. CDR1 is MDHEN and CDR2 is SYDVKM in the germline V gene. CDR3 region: CASSFRTGYGYTF. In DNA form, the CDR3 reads TGTGCCAGCAGTTTCCGGACAGGCTATGGCTACACCTTC.

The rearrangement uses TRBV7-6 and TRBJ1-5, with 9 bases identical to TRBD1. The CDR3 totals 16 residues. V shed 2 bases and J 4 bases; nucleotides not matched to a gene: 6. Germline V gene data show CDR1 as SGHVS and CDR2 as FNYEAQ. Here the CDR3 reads CASSLRGQGWNQPQHF. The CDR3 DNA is TGTGCCAGCAGCTTACGGGGACAGGGATGGAATCAGCCCCAGCATTTT.

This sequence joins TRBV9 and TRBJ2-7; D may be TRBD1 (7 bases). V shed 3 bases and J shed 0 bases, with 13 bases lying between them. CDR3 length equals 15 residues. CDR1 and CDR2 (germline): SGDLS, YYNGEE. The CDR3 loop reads CASSGTGGGSYEQYF. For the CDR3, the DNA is TGTGCCAGCAGCGGGACAGGAGGGGGCTCCTACGAGCAGTACTTC.

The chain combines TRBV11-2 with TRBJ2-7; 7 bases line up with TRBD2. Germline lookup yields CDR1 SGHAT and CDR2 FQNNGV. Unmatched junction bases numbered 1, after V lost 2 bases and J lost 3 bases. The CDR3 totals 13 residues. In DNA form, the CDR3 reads TGTGCCAGCAGCTTAACTAGCGACTACGAGCAGTACTTC. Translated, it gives CASSLTSDYEQYF.

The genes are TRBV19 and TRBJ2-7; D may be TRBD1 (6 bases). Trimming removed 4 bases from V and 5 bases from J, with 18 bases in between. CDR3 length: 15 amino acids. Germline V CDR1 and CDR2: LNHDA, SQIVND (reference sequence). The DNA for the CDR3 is TGTGCCAGTAGTACAGGGGTAGGGTCTCATGACGAGCAGTACTTC. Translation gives CASSTGVGSHDEQYF.

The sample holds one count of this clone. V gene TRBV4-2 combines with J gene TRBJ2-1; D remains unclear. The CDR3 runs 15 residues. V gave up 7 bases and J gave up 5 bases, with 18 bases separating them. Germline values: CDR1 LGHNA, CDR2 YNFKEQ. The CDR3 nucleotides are TGTGCCAGCACTATTAACGGCCTGATTAACAATGAGCAGTTCTTC. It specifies CASTINGLINNEQFF.